Listed below are T cell receptor beta chains from one sample, sequenced in a study of blood T cell repertoires in COVID-19. Produced via immunoSEQ multiplex PCR; TCRdb's table is partial and in-frame only. In the table there are 200,000 to 250,000 clones, 84% of which are singletons. Input material: peripheral blood. Receptors were obtained from an elderly woman with active or convalescent COVID-19. CDR3s include the opening cysteine and the closing phenylalanine or tryptophan. D genes are given only for firm matches. Expanded clones get a size class; other rows say once, few or many, or leave the size out.

j_gene	d_gene	abundance	v_gene	len	CDR3nt	CDR3aa
TRBJ2-7	TRBD2	NA	TRBV7-2	15	TGTGCCAGCAGCTTAAGGGGACTAGCGCGCTACGAGCAGTACTTC	CASSLRGLARYEQYF
TRBJ2-2	TRBD1	once	TRBV4-3	14	TGCGCCAGCAGCCAACGACAGGGTGCCGGGGAGCTGTTTTTT	CASSQRQGAGELFF
TRBJ2-2	TRBD2	NA	TRBV28	14	TGTGCCACCACTAGCGTAAGGGGCACCGGGGAGCTGTTTTTT	CATTSVRGTGELFF
TRBJ2-2	NA	NA	TRBV27	11	TGTGCCAGCAGTACAACCGGGGAGCTGTTTTTT	CASSTTGELFF
TRBJ1-2	NA	NA	TRBV30	16	TGTGCCTGGACCGAATACTCGGGCAGGGCCTACTATGGCTACACCTTC	CAWTEYSGRAYYGYTF
TRBJ2-7	NA	NA	TRBV21-1	18	TGTGCCAGCAGCAAAGTCGAGCGGCCCCCCCTCAGCTCCTACGAGCAGTACTTC	CASSKVERPPLSSYEQYF
TRBJ1-3	TRBD1	NA	TRBV18	17	TGTGCCAGCTCACCTCCGGGACAGCCTATCTCTGGAAACACCATATATTTT	CASSPPGQPISGNTIYF
TRBJ2-7	TRBD1	NA	TRBV5-1	14	TGCGCCAGCAGCCCTGGGACAGAAGGGTACGAGCAGTACTTC	CASSPGTEGYEQYF
TRBJ2-1	TRBD2	once	TRBV12-5	16	TGTGCTAGTGCCCGGACGGTAGCGGGGCCTTACAATGAGCAGTTCTTC	CASARTVAGPYNEQFF
TRBJ1-1	TRBD1	NA	TRBV2	11	TGTGCCAGCAGTGATAGAGACAGGGTTTTCTTT	CASSDRDRVFF
TRBJ2-1	TRBD2	once	TRBV30	13	TGTGCCTGGAGTGCCGGACTAGCCTATGAGCAGTTCTTC	CAWSAGLAYEQFF
TRBJ2-1	NA	NA	TRBV5-4	14	TGTGCCAGCAGCTTGGAAGGGGGTTACAATGAGCAGTTCTTC	CASSLEGGYNEQFF
TRBJ1-4	NA	NA	TRBV24-1	12	TGTGCCTGGGGGGCAACTAATGAAAAACTGTTTTTT	CAWGATNEKLFF
TRBJ1-2	NA	NA	TRBV9	13	TGTGCCAGCCGACGGGGACTCGTGTCTGGCTACACCTTC	CASRRGLVSGYTF
TRBJ1-6	NA	NA	TRBV18	13	TGTGCCAGCTCACCACTAGTGAATTCACCCCTCCACTTT	CASSPLVNSPLHF